This record looks at one T cell receptor beta chain sequence and its context. Its cognate antigen is unknown. Use of 60 Vbeta and 13 Jbeta primers characterized the PCR. Sequenced by immunoSEQ multiplex PCR; TCRdb stores in-frame clones only, minus some. The table records 97,000 or so clones, roughly 85% of them present only once. The CDR3 is 16 amino acids. V was clipped by 4 bases and J by 6 bases, with 21 bases between them. The germline V gene encodes CDR1 MNHEY and CDR2 SMNVEV (reference sequence). The data were obtained in a study of cytomegalovirus exposure and HLA in healthy donors. General observations from the study: Immune exposure information comprised only CMV serostatus. As a later analysis showed, a missense DCLRE1C variant was linked to trimming of TCR beta V- and J-genes. An analysis done earlier found most TCR beta V segments productive about 87% or about 30% of the time.

The sequence was obtained from a man between 40 and 49 years old in good health and CMV-seronegative. Sequences were obtained from PBMCs. The rearrangement links TRBV27 to TRBJ1-2, with D possibly matching TRBD1 (5 bases). The CDR3 region is CASSSSSGLRAHGYTF. The CDR3 bases are TGTGCCAGCAGTTCATCCTCGGGACTAAGGGCCCATGGCTACACCTTC.